The following is a T cell receptor (beta chain) sequence with its context. The data belong to a study of T cell changes during pregnancy in multiple sclerosis. With 3 bases clipped from V and 4 bases from J, the junction kept 12 bases outside the gene matches. In germline, CDR1 is MDHEN, CDR2 SYDVKM. The CDR3 is 16 amino acids. The table came from immunoSEQ multiplex PCR; TCRdb's copy has only in-frame clones and leaves some out. The sample carries 30,000 to 50,000 clones, 90% recorded once. The rearrangement uses TRBV28 and TRBJ2-7; 7 nucleotides match TRBD1. The TCR originated in a female donor in good health, enrolled as a control in a pregnancy study. Material: CD4+ T cells from peripheral blood mononuclear cells, obtained in the first trimester of pregnancy. The CDR3 spells CASSLDRLGGTYEQYF. The CDR3 nucleotides are TGTGCCAGCAGTTTGGACAGGCTAGGTGGTACGTACGAGCAGTACTTC.